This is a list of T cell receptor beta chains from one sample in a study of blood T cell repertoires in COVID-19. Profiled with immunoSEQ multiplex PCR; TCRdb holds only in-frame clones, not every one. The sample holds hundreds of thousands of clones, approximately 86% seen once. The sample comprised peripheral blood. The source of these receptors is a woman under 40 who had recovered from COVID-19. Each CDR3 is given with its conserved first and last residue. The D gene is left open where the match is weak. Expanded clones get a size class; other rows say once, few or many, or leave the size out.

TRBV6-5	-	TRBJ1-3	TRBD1	CASSPGGGNTIYF	TGTGCCAGCAGCCCAGGGGGAGGAAACACCATATATTTT
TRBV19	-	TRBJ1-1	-	CASSARLQGNTEAFF	TGTGCCAGTAGTGCCCGCCTCCAGGGGAACACTGAAGCTTTCTTT
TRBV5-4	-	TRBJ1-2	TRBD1	CASSFKTGAGLLNYGYTF	TGTGCCAGCAGCTTTAAGACAGGGGCGGGATTGCTAAACTATGGCTACACCTTC
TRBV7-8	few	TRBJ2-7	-	CASSANTWFGQSNEQYF	TGTGCCAGCAGCGCTAATACCTGGTTCGGACAATCCAACGAGCAGTACTTC
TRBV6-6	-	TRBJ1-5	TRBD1	CASRGQGAWDGQPQHF	TGTGCCAGCCGGGGACAGGGGGCTTGGGACGGTCAGCCCCAGCATTTT
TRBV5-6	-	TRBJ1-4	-	CASSLRTGEKLFF	TGTGCCAGCAGCTTAAGAACAGGGGAAAAACTGTTTTTT
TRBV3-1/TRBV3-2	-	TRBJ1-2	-	CASSQDREIYGYTF	TGTGCCAGCAGCCAAGATCGGGAGATCTATGGCTACACCTTC
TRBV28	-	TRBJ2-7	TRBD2	CASSSGTSGINEQYF	TGTGCCAGCAGTTCGGGGACTAGCGGGATCAACGAGCAGTACTTC
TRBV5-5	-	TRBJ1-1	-	CASSYSRDSEAFF	TGTGCCAGCAGCTACTCGAGGGACTCTGAAGCTTTCTTT
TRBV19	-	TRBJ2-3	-	CASSPRLDTDTQYF	TGTGCCAGTAGTCCGAGACTGGACACAGATACGCAGTATTTT
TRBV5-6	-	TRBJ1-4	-	CASSRSGPEKLFF	TGTGCCAGCAGCCGGTCAGGGCCTGAAAAACTGTTTTTT
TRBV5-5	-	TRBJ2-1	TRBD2	CASGHPGGSDEQFF	TGTGCCAGCGGCCACCCCGGGGGGAGCGATGAGCAGTTCTTC
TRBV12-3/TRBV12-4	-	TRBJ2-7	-	CASSPGFYEQYF	TGTGCCAGCAGTCCAGGGTTCTACGAGCAGTACTTC
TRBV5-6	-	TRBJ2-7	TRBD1	CASSPGTGWYEQYF	TGTGCCAGCAGCCCCGGGACAGGATGGTACGAGCAGTACTTC
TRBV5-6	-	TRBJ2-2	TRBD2	CASSFREANTGELFF	TGTGCCAGCAGCTTCCGGGAGGCGAACACCGGGGAGCTGTTTTTT
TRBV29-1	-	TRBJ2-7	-	CSVEMSYEQYF	TGCAGCGTTGAGATGAGTTACGAGCAGTACTTC
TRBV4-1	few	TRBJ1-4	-	CASSQETGGATNEKLFF	TGCGCCAGCAGCCAGGAGACAGGCGGAGCAACTAATGAAAAACTGTTTTTT
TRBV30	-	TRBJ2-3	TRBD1	CAWSAPGTGGIDTQYF	TGTGCCTGGAGTGCCCCCGGGACAGGGGGAATAGATACGCAGTATTTT
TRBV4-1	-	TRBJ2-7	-	CASSQQDRSSYEQYF	TGCGCCAGCAGCCAACAAGACAGGAGTTCTTACGAGCAGTACTTC
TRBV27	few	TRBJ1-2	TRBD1	CASSLRDRGYGYTF	TGTGCCAGCAGTTTAAGGGACAGGGGATATGGCTACACCTTC
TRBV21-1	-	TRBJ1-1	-	CASSKGQVEAFF	TGTGCCAGCAGCAAAGGACAGGTAGAAGCTTTCTTT
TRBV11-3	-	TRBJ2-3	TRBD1	CASSLGQGSDTQYF	TGTGCCAGCAGCCTTGGACAGGGGTCAGATACGCAGTATTTT
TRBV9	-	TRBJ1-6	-	CASSVGGGADSPLHF	TGTGCCAGCAGCGTAGGTGGAGGGGCCGATTCACCCCTCCACTTT
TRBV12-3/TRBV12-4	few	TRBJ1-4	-	CASSSAEELFF	TGTGCCAGCAGTTCTGCCGAGGAACTGTTTTTT
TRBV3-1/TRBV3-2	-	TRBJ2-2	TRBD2	CASSQESGGATKLFF	TGTGCCAGCAGCCAAGAATCGGGGGGGGCTACGAAGCTGTTTTTT
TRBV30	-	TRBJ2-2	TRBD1	CAWRDRSAGELFF	TGTGCCTGGAGGGACAGGAGTGCCGGGGAGCTGTTTTTT
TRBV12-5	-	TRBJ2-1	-	CASGLGGVRNEQFF	TGTGCTAGTGGTTTGGGCGGGGTGAGGAATGAGCAGTTCTTC
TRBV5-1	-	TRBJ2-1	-	CASSSDRQTSYNEQFF	TGCGCCAGCAGCTCTGACCGACAGACATCCTACAATGAGCAGTTCTTC
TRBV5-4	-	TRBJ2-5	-	CASSLAGQQQETQYF	TGTGCCAGCAGCTTGGCCGGACAGCAGCAAGAGACCCAGTACTTC
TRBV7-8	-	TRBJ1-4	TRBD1	CASSPRDSNEKLFF	TGTGCCAGCAGCCCCCGGGACAGTAATGAAAAACTGTTTTTT
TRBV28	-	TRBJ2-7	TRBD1	CASSTDRDRVFYEQYF	TGTGCCAGCAGCACGGACCGGGACAGGGTCTTTTACGAGCAGTACTTC
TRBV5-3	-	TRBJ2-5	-	CARSLGANRETQYF	TGTGCCAGAAGCTTGGGCGCAAACCGGGAGACCCAGTACTTC
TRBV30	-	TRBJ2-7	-	CAWESSGLNYEQYF	TGTGCCTGGGAAAGCTCGGGACTCAACTACGAGCAGTACTTC
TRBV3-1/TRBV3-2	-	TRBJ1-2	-	CASSQSLLDYGYTF	TGTGCCAGCAGCCAGAGTCTCTTGGACTATGGCTACACCTTC
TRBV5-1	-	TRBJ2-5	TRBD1	CASSLTGGEETQYF	TGCGCCAGCAGCCTGACAGGGGGCGAAGAGACCCAGTACTTC
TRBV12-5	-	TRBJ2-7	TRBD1	CASGDRGRNEQYF	TGTGCTAGTGGCGACAGGGGGAGAAACGAGCAGTACTTC
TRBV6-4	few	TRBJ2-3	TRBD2	CASSDSPSGSPDTQYF	TGTGCCAGCAGTGACTCTCCTAGCGGGAGCCCAGATACGCAGTATTTT
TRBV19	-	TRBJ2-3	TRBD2	CASSQLADITDTQYF	TGTGCCAGTAGCCAACTAGCGGACATCACAGATACGCAGTATTTT
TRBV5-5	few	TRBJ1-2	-	CASSADTSNYGYTF	TGTGCCAGCAGCGCGGACACATCTAACTATGGCTACACCTTC
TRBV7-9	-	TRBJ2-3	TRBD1	CASTRRTGADTQYF	TGTGCCAGCACAAGACGGACAGGCGCAGATACGCAGTATTTT